Presented here are 10 T cell receptor beta chains from one specimen sequenced in a study of CD8+ T cells in alopecia areata. As to treatment: oral pan-JAK inhibitor, 5-10 mg twice daily. The sequencing template was cDNA reverse transcribed from extracted RNA. The protocol was immunoSEQ multiplex PCR, while the TCRdb copy is restricted to in-frame clones and leaves out a portion. The table includes roughly 250,000 clones, 60% detected once. The specimen was CD4+ T cells sorted from blood, collected around week 54, from a patient treated with tofacitinib. The receptors shown here come from a human donor with alopecia areata.

The chain uses TRBV25-1 and TRBJ2-1, with D possibly being TRBD1 or TRBD2 (5 bases each). The CDR3 sequence is 15 residues long. Germline assignment: CDR1 MGHDK and CDR2 SYGVNS. V shed 4 bases and J shed 4 bases, with 14 bases lying between them. CDR3: CASSVNRDGYNEQFF. CDR3 sequence (DNA): TGTGCCAGCAGTGTCAACCGGGACGGTTACAATGAGCAGTTCTTC.

The chain has TRBV29-1 and TRBJ2-3; D unclear. The V end lost 4 bases, the J end lost 1 base, and 12 bases lay between the germline ends. CDR1 SQVTM and CDR2 ANQGSEA come from the germline V gene. The CDR3 covers 14 residues. Written as DNA, the CDR3 is TGCAGCGTTGGCCGCGGAGTGGGCACAGATACGCAGTATTTT. It codes for CSVGRGVGTDTQYF.

In DNA, the CDR3 is TGTGCCAGCAGCCCCCGGGACAGGGGATCCCATGAGCAGTTCTTC. Protein sequence: CASSPRDRGSHEQFF. The rearrangement joins TRBV7-3 to TRBJ2-1, with TRBD1 matching 10 bases. CDR3 size: 15 residues. Germline-derived CDR1 and CDR2 are SGHTA and FQGTGA. J gave up 8 bases and V 5 bases, and 9 bases lay outside the gene matches.

This clone was found once. This chain uses TRBV6-6 with TRBJ2-5, with a tentative D call TRBD2 (6 bases). This CDR3 spans 16 amino acids. The V gene's germline CDR1 is MNHNY and CDR2 SVGAGI (reference sequence). With 0 bases removed from V and 2 bases from J, the gap between germline ends came to 13 bases. CDR3 protein: CASSYSILAGQETQYF. The CDR3 coding sequence is TGTGCCAGCAGTTACTCGATACTAGCAGGGCAAGAGACCCAGTACTTC.

V and J are TRBV10-3 and TRBJ1-1; no reliable D call. This CDR3 is built from 14 residues. Trimming removed 2 bases from V and 4 bases from J, with 11 bases in between. The germline CDR1 and CDR2 sequences are ENHRY and SYGVKD. CDR3 sequence reads: CAISEAGGSTEAFF. In DNA form, the CDR3 reads TGTGCCATCAGTGAGGCGGGCGGCTCCACTGAAGCTTTCTTT.

The chain joins TRBV6-6 to TRBJ1-1; D is unresolved. The V end lost 6 bases, the J end lost 5 bases, and 19 bases lay between the germline ends. This CDR3 contains 15 residues. Germline V gives CDR1 MNHNY, CDR2 SVGAGI (reference sequence). CDR3 nucleotide sequence: TGTGCCAGCAGCCGTGACCCCCCAGGTAGGACTGAAGCTTTCTTT. This codes for CASSRDPPGRTEAFF.

This chain uses TRBV29-1 with TRBJ2-5; TRBD1 matches at 7 bases. The DNA end is more similar to TRBJ2-7, so the J call may be wrong. CDR1 SQVTM and CDR2 ANQGSEA come from the germline V gene. CDR3 length: 13 residues. The CDR3 region has the DNA TGCAGCGTTGCGAGGGACAGCTCCTACGAGCAGTACTTC. Protein sequence: CSVARDSSYEQYF.

Only a few counts were recorded for this clone. The chain links TRBV29-1 to TRBJ1-1; D gene ambiguous. V shed 0 bases and J shed 3 bases, with 8 bases lying between them. CDR1 SQVTM and CDR2 ANQGSEA come from the germline V gene. CDR3 length equals 13 residues. CDR3 protein: CSVEDLGDTEAFF. The CDR3 DNA reads TGCAGCGTTGAAGATCTCGGGGACACTGAAGCTTTCTTT.

This clone has only a few counts. The chain has TRBV14 and TRBJ2-1; TRBD1 aligns across 11 bases. This CDR3 contains 15 residues. Germline V gene data show CDR1 as SGHDN and CDR2 as FVKESK. Trimming removed 4 bases from V and 12 bases from J; junction bases left unmatched: 11. CDR3 sequence reads: CASSPSGTGGRRQFF. DNA of the CDR3: TGTGCCAGCAGCCCTTCCGGGACAGGGGGGCGTAGGCAGTTCTTC.

This clone was recorded a few times. This sequence joins TRBV5-1 and TRBJ1-2, with D hard to call. Germline V gene lookup returns CDR1 SGHRS and CDR2 YFSETQ. CDR3 size: 14 residues. With 0 bases removed from V and 3 bases from J, the gap between germline ends came to 9 bases. CDR3 DNA sequence: TGCGCCAGCAGCTTGGAACCGGGTTACTATGGCTACACCTTC. Its translation is CASSLEPGYYGYTF.